The subject of this entry is one T cell receptor beta chain. The antigen remains unidentified. This specimen includes other DNA sequences encoding the same CDR3. Trimming removed 2 bases from V and 7 bases from J; junction bases left unmatched: 7. Germline lookup yields CDR1 SGHNT and CDR2 YYREEE (reference sequence). The CDR3 runs 16 residues. Isolated RNA was reverse transcribed in full, so expressed TCRB transcripts were sequenced. Produced via immunoSEQ multiplex PCR; TCRdb's table is partial and in-frame only. The table lists roughly 230,000 clones, 9.6% of them singletons. The sample originates from a study of beta chain features in type 1 diabetes. Study information: Taken together, all samples contributed 107,917,701 examined sorted cells. Findings of the study overall: Within patients, naive, central memory and Treg TCRB repertoires seemed more similar than within healthy donors.

V is TRBV5-4 and J is TRBJ2-1; 12 bases agree with TRBD2. This receptor was identified in a young woman in good health. The material sequenced was naive CD4+ T cells from blood. The CDR3 is CASSFLTSGRGNEQFF. Here the CDR3 DNA reads TGTGCCAGCAGCTTCCTGACTAGCGGGAGAGGAAATGAGCAGTTCTTC.